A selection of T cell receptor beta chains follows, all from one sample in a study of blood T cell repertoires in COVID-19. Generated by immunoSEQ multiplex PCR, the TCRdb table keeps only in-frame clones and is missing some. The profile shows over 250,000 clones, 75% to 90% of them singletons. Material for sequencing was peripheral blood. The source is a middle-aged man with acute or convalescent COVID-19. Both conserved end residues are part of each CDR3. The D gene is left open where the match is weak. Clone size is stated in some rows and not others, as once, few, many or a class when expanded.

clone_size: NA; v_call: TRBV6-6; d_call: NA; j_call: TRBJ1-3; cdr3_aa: CASSPGGAAGNTIYF; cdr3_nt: TGTGCCAGCAGCCCCGGTGGGGCAGCGGGAAACACCATATATTTT
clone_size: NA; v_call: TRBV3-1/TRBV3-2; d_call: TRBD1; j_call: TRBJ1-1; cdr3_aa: CASSQSGGLTEAFF; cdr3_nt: TGTGCCAGCAGCCAATCAGGGGGCCTCACTGAAGCTTTCTTT
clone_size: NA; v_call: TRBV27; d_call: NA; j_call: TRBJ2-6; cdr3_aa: CASSSDPDTSGANVLTF; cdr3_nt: TGTGCCAGCAGTTCCGATCCTGACACCTCTGGGGCCAACGTCCTGACTTTC
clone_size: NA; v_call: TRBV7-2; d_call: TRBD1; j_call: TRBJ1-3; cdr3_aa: CASSIQGGTGNTIYF; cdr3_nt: TGTGCCAGCAGCATACAGGGGGGGACTGGAAACACCATATATTTT
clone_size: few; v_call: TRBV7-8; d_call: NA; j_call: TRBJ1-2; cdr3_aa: CASSLAVKAPESYTF; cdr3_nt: TGTGCCAGCAGCTTAGCGGTAAAGGCCCCGGAGAGCTACACCTTC
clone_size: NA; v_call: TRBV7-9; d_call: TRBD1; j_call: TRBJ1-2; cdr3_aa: CASSPQKDRHYGYTF; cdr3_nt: TGTGCCAGCAGCCCCCAAAAGGACAGGCATTATGGCTACACCTTC
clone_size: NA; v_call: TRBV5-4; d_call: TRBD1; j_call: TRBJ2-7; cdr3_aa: CASSLKRDSHSYEQYF; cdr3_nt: TGTGCCAGCAGCTTAAAACGGGACAGTCACTCCTACGAGCAGTACTTC
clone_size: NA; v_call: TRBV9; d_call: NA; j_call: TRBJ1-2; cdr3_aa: CASSVGHGINGYTF; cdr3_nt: TGTGCCAGCAGCGTAGGGCACGGGATCAATGGCTACACCTTC
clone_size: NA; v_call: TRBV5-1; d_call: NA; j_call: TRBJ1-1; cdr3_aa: CASSLAGQLNTEAFF; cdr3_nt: TGCGCCAGCAGCTTGGCAGGGCAGCTTAACACTGAAGCTTTCTTT
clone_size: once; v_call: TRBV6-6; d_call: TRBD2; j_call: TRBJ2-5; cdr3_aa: CASSTGTRVQETQYF; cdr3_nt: TGTGCCAGCAGCACCGGGACTAGGGTACAAGAGACCCAGTACTTC
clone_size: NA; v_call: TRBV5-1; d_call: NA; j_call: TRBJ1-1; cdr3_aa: CASSLQGGEAFF; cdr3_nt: TGCGCCAGCAGCTTGCAGGGTGGTGAAGCTTTCTTT
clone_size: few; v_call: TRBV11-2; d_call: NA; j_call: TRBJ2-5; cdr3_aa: CASSLQISWLETQYF; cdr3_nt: TGTGCCAGCAGCTTGCAGATTTCCTGGTTGGAGACCCAGTACTTC
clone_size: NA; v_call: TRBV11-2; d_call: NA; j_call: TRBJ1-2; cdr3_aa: CASSLDRNSLYGYTF; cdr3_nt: TGTGCCAGCAGCTTAGATCGAAACAGCCTCTATGGCTACACCTTC
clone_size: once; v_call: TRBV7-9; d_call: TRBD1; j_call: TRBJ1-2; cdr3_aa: CASSSLRGRVGYTF; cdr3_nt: TGTGCCAGCAGCTCCCTCAGGGGGCGAGTTGGCTACACCTTC
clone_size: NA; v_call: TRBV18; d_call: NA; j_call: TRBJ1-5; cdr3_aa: CASSPPGGAQGQPQHF; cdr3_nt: TGTGCCAGCTCACCCCCTGGGGGGGCCCAGGGGCAGCCCCAGCATTTT
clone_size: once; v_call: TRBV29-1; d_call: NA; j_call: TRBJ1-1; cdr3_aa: CLVGGYTEAFF; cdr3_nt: TGCCTCGTGGGGGGGTACACTGAAGCTTTCTTT
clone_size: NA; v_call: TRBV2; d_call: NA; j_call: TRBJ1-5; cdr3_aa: CASSRDFNQPQHF; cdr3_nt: TGTGCCAGCAGTCGGGACTTCAATCAGCCCCAGCATTTT
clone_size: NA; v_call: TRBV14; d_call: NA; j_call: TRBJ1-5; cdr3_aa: CASSQVYSFQPQHF; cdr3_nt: TGTGCCAGCAGCCAAGTCTATTCCTTTCAGCCCCAGCATTTT
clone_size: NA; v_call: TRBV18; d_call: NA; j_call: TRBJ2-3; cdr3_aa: CASSPITDTQYF; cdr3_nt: TGTGCCAGCTCACCTATCACAGATACGCAGTATTTT
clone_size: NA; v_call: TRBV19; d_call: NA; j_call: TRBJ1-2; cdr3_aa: CASRPAGSDYGYTF; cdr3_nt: TGTGCCAGTAGGCCAGCGGGCAGCGACTATGGCTACACCTTC
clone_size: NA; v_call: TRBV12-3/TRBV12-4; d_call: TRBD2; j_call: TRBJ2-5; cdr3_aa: CASSPMGGETQYF; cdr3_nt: TGTGCCAGCAGTCCCATGGGAGGGGAGACCCAGTACTTC
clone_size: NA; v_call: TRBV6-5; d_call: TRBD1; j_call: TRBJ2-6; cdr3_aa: CASSYLDRGNVLTF; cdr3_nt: TGTGCCAGCAGTTACTTAGACAGGGGCAACGTCCTGACTTTC
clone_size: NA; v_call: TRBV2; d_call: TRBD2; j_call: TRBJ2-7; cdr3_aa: CASSEGLLAGGLSYEQYF; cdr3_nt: TGTGCCAGCAGTGAAGGCCTACTAGCGGGGGGACTCTCCTACGAGCAGTACTTC